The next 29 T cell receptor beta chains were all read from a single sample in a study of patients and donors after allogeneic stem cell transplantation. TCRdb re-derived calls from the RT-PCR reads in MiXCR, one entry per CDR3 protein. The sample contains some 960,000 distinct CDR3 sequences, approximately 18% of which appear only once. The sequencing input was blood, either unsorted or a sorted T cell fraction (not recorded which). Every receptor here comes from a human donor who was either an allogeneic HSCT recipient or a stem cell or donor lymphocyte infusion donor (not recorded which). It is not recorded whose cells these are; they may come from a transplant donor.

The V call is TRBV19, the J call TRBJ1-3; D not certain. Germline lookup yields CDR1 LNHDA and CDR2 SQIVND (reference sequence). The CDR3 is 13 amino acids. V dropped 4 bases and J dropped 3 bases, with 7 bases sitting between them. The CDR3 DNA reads TGTGCCAGTAGTAGGAGTTATGGAAACACCATATATTTT. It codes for CASSRSYGNTIYF.

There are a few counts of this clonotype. The CDR3 coding sequence is TGTGCCAGCAGCTTCTCTCCGGGGCCAGCTTATGGCTACACCTTC. It specifies CASSFSPGPAYGYTF. The chain carries TRBV7-3 and TRBJ1-2; D possibly corresponds to TRBD1 (5 bases). This CDR3 spans 15 amino acids. V gave up 3 bases and J gave up 5 bases, with 16 bases separating them. Germline V gene lookup returns CDR1 SGHTA and CDR2 FQGTGA.

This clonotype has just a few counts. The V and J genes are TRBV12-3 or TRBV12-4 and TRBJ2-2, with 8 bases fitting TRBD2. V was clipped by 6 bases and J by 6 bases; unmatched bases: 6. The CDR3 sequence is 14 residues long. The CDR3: CASSSGGHPGELFF. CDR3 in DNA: TGTGCCAGCAGCTCGGGGGGGCACCCCGGGGAGCTGTTTTTT.

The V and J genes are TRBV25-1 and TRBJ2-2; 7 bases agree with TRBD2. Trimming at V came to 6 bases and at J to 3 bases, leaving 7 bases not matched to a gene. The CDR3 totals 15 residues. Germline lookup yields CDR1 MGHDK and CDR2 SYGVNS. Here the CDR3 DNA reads TGTGCCAGCAGCAGCGGGATAAAGGACACCGGGGAGCTGTTTTTT. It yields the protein CASSSGIKDTGELFF.

CDR3 nucleotides: TGCAGTGCTAGACGGGCGGGGCGTGATACCGGGGAGCTGTTTTTT. Translating it yields CSARRAGRDTGELFF. V usage is TRBV20-1 and J usage is TRBJ2-2, with D possibly matching TRBD2 (6 bases). Looked up from germline, CDR1 is DFQATT and CDR2 is SNEGSKA (reference sequence). The CDR3 has 15 amino acids. Trimming took 2 bases from V and 5 from J, leaving 15 bases between them.

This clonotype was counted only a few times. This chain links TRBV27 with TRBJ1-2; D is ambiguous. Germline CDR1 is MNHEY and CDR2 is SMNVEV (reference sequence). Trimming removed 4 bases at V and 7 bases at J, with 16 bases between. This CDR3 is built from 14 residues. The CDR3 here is CASSYGFGEVGYTF. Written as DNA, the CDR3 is TGTGCCAGCAGTTACGGCTTCGGAGAAGTTGGCTACACCTTC.

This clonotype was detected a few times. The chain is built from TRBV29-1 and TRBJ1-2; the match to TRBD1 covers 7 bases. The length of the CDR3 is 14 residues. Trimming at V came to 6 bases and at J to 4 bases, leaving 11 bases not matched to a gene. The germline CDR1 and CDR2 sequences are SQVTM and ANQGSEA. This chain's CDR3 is CSVRPQGIIYGYTF. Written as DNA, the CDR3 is TGCAGCGTCCGACCACAGGGGATTATCTATGGCTACACCTTC.

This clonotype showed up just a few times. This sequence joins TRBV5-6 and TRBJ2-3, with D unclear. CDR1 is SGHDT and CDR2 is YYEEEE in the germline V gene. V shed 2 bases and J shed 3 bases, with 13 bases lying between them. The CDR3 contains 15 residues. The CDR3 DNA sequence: TGTGCCAGCAGCTTTATTCGCGAGAGTACAGATACGCAGTATTTT. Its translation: CASSFIRESTDTQYF. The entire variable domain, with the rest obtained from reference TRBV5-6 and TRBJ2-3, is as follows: DAGVTQSPTHLIKTRGQQVTLRCSPKSGHDTVSWYQQALGQGPQFIFQYYEEEERQRGNFPDRFSGHQFPNYSSELNVNALLLGDSALYLCASSFIRESTDTQYFGPGTRLTVL.

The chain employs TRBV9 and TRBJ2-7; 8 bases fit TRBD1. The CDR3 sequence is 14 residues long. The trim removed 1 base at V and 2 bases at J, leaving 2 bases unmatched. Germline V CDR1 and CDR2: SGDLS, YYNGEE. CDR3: CASSVQGAAYEQYF. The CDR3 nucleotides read TGTGCCAGCAGCGTACAGGGGGCAGCCTACGAGCAGTACTTC.

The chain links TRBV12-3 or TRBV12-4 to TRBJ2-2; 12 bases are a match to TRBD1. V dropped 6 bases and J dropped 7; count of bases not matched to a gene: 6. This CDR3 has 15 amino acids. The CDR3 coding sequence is TGTGCCAGCAGCCGGGACAGGGGGCAGGACGGGGAGCTGTTTTTT. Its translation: CASSRDRGQDGELFF.

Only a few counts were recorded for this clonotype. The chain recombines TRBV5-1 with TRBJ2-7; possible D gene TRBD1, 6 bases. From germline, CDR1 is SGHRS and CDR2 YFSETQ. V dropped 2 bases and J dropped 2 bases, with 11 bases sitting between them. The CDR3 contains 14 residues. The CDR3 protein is CASSLARGPYEQYF. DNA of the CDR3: TGCGCCAGCAGCTTAGCCAGGGGCCCCTACGAGCAGTACTTC.

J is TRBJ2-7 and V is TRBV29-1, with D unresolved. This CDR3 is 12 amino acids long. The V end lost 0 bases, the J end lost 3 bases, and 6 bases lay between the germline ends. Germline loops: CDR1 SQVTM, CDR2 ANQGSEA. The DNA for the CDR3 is TGCAGCGTTGAAGACAGGAGCTACGAGCAGTACTTC. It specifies CSVEDRSYEQYF.

The CDR3 nucleotides read TGCGCCAGCAGCCCACAGGGTTACCCCGAGCAGTACTTC. Protein: CASSPQGYPEQYF. J is TRBJ2-7 and V is TRBV5-1; possibly TRBD1 for D (6 bases). Germline CDR1 SGHRS, CDR2 YFSETQ. This CDR3 comprises 13 residues. V lost 4 bases and J lost 6, with 14 bases in between.

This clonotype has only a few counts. The CDR3 sequence is CASSSPTDTDTQYF. For the CDR3, the DNA is TGTGCCAGCAGCTCGCCGACCGACACAGATACGCAGTATTTT. The chain is built from TRBV7-9 and TRBJ2-3; D remains unclear. Trimming removed 4 bases at V and 2 bases at J, with 10 bases between. The CDR3 length is 14 residues. Germline assignment: CDR1 SEHNR and CDR2 FQNEAQ (reference sequence).

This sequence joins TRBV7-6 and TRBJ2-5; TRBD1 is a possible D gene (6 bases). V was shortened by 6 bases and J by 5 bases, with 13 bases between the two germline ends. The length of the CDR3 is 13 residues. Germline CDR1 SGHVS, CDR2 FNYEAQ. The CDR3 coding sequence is TGTGCCAGCAGAAAGGACAGTCGGGAGACCCAGTACTTC. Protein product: CASRKDSRETQYF.

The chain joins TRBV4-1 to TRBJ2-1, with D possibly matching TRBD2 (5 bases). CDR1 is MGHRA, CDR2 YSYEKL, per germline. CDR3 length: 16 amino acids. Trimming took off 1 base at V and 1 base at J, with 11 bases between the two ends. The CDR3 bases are TGCGCCAGCAGCCAAGTTCCTAGCCATTCCTACAATGAGCAGTTCTTC. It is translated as CASSQVPSHSYNEQFF.

CDR3 DNA sequence: TGTGCCAGCAGCGCAGTCGGGGGGGATACGCAGTATTTT. It is translated as CASSAVGGDTQYF. The V and J genes are TRBV7-9 and TRBJ2-3; 7 bases line up with TRBD2. CDR3 length: 13 residues. The germline gives CDR1 SEHNR, CDR2 FQNEAQ (reference sequence). J gave up 6 bases and V 5 bases, and 5 bases lay outside the gene matches.

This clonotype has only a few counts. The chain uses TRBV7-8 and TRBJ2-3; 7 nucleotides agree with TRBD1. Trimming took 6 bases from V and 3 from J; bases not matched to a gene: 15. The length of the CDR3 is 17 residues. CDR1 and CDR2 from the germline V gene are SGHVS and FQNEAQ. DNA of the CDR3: TGTGCCAGCAGTCCTGAATTGACAGGGATTGGGACAGATACGCAGTATTTT. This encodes CASSPELTGIGTDTQYF.

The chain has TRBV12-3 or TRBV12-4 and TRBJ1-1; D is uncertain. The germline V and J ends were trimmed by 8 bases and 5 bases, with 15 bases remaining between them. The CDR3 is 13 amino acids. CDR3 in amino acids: CASLGGGYTEAFF. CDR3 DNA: TGTGCCAGCTTGGGCGGTGGATATACTGAAGCTTTCTTT.

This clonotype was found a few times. The CDR3: CASSYQDIRSYEQYF. CDR3 DNA sequence: TGTGCCAGCAGTTACCAGGACATCCGCTCCTACGAGCAGTACTTC. V gene TRBV6-5 combines with J gene TRBJ2-7; weak D call: TRBD1 (5 bases). V lost 2 bases and J lost 0, with 11 bases in between. From germline, CDR1 is MNHEY and CDR2 SVGAGI. The CDR3 spans 15 residues.

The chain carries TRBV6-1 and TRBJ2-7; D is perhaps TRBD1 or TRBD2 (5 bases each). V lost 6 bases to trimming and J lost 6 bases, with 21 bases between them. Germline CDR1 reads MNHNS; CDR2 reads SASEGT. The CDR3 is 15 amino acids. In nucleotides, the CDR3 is TGTGCCAGCAGCAAAGGGACCCCTGTCCTTGGCGAGCAGTACTTC. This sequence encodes CASSKGTPVLGEQYF.

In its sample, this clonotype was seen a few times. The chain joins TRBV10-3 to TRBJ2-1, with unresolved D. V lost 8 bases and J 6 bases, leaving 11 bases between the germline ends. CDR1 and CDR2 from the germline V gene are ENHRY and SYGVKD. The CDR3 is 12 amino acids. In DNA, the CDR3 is TGTGCCATCCTTACTCCTGCCAATGAGCAGTTCTTC. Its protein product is CAILTPANEQFF.

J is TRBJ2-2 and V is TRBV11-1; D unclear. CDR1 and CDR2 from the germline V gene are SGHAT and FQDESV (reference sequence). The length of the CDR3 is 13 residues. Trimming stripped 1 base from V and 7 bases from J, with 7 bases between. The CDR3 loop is CASSLEIIGELFF. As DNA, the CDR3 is TGTGCCAGCAGCTTAGAGATTATCGGGGAGCTGTTTTTT.

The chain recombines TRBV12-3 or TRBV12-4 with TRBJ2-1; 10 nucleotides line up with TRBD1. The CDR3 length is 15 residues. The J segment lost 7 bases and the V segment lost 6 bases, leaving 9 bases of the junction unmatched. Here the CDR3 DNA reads TGTGCCAGCAGCACCGACAGGGGGCTGCGGAATGAGCAGTTCTTC. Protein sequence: CASSTDRGLRNEQFF.

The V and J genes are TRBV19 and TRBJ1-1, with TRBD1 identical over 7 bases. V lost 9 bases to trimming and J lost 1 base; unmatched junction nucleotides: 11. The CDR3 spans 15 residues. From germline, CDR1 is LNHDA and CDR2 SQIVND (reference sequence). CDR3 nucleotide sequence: TGTGCCAGCAGCTTTAGGGGGACAGAGAACACTGAAGCTTTCTTT. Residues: CASSFRGTENTEAFF.

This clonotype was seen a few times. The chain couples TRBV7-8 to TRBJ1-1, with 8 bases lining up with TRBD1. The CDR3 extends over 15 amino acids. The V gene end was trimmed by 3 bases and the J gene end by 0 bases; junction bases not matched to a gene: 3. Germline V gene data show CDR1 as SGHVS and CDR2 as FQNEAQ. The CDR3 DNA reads TGTGCCAGCAGCTTCAGGGACAGGTTGAACACTGAAGCTTTCTTT. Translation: CASSFRDRLNTEAFF.

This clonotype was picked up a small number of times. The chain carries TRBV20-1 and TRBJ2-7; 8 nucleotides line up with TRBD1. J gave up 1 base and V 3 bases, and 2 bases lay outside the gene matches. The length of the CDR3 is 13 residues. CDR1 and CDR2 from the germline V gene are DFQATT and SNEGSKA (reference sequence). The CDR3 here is CSASGDRSYEQYF. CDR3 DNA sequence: TGCAGTGCTAGTGGGGACAGGTCCTACGAGCAGTACTTC.

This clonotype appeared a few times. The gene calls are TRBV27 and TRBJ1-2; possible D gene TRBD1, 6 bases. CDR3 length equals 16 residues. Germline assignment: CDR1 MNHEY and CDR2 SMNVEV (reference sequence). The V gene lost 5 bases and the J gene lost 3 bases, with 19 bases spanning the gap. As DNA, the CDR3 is TGTGCCAGCAGTGCCGGGACACACGCCTCCTACTATGGCTACACCTTC. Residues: CASSAGTHASYYGYTF.

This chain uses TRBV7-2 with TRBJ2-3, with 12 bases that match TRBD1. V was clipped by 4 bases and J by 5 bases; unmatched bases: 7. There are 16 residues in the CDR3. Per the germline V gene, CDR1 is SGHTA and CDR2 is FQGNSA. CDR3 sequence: CASSSVWDRGRDTQYF. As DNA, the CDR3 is TGTGCCAGCAGCTCAGTTTGGGACAGGGGGCGAGATACGCAGTATTTT.